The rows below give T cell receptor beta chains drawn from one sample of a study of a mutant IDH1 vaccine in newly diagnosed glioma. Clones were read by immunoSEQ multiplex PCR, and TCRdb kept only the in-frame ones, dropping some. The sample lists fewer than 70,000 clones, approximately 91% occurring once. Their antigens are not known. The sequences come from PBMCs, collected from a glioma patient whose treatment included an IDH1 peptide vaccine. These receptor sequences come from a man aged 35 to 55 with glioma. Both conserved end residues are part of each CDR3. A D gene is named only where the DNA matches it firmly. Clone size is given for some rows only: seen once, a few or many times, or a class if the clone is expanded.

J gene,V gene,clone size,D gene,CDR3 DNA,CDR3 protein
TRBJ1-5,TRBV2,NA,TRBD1,TGTGCCAGCAGTTCAACCGGGACAGGCAATATGGAGCATTTT,CASSSTGTGNMEHF
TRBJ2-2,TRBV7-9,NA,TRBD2,TGTGCCAGCAGCTTAGGAGGACTAGCGGGTAACACCGGGGAGCTGTTTTTT,CASSLGGLAGNTGELFF
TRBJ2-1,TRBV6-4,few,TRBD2,TGTGCCAGCAGTGTCGTTAGCGGGGGGGCGGATGAGCAGTTCTTC,CASSVVSGGADEQFF
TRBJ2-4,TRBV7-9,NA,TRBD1,TGTGCCAGCAGTTCAACAGGGGCGAAAGCCAAAAACATTCAGTACTTC,CASSSTGAKAKNIQYF
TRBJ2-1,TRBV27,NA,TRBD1,TGTGCCAGCAGCCGGGACAGGGGGAGAAATGAGCAGTTCTTC,CASSRDRGRNEQFF
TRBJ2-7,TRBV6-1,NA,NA,TGTGCCAGCAGTGCCTCGGACGGGTACGAGCAGTACTTC,CASSASDGYEQYF
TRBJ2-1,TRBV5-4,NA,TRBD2,TGTGCCAGCTCTCTAGCGGGAGAGTTCGGTGAGCAGTTCTTC,CASSLAGEFGEQFF
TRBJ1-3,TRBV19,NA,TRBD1,TGTGCCAGTAGGGGACAGGGTAGATCCTCTGGAAACACCATATATTTT,CASRGQGRSSGNTIYF
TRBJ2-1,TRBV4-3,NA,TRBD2,TGCGCCAGCAGCCACCGGCTTTTGGCGGGAGGGCCAGGTTCCTACAATGAGCAGTTCTTC,CASSHRLLAGGPGSYNEQFF
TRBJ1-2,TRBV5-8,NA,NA,TGTGCCAGCAGTCTGATTACCGGGACCCTCTATGGCTACACCTTC,CASSLITGTLYGYTF
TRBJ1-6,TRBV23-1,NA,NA,TGCGCCAGCAGTCAATCGACAGGACCGACGGGGAGCTATAATTCACCCCTCCACTTT,CASSQSTGPTGSYNSPLHF
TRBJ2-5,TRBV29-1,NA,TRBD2,TGCAGCGTTGGTGGGGGGGGGACCCAGTACTTC,CSVGGGGTQYF
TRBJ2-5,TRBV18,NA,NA,TGTGCCAGCTCACCCGGGACTCAAGAGACCCAGTACTTC,CASSPGTQETQYF
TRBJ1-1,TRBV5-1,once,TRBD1,TGCGCCAGCAGCTTCGGACAGGGGGTGAGGAACACTGAAGCTTTCTTT,CASSFGQGVRNTEAFF
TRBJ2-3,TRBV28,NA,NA,TGTGCCAGCAGTGCGCGGATACGCACAGATACGCAGTATTTT,CASSARIRTDTQYF
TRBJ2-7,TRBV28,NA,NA,TGTGCCAGCGCACCGGGACATAGCTTCTACGAGCAGTACTTC,CASAPGHSFYEQYF
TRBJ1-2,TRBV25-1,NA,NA,TGTGCCAGCAGTGAATCTGGCAGGGCTGGCTATGGCTACACCTTC,CASSESGRAGYGYTF
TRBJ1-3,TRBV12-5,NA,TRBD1,TGTGCTAGTGGTTTGGCCGGGACAGGGGGCGGAAACACCATATATTTT,CASGLAGTGGGNTIYF
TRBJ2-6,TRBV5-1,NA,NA,TGCGCCAGCAGCTTGACCATTTCTGGGGCCAACGTCCTGACTTTC,CASSLTISGANVLTF
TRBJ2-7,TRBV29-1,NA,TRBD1,TGCAGCGGGTCGGACAGGAGCTCCTACGAGCAGTACTTC,CSGSDRSSYEQYF
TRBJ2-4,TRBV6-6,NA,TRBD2,TGTGCCAGCAGCCGGGGGGGTTTAGCCAAAAACATTCAGTACTTC,CASSRGGLAKNIQYF
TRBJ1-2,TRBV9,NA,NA,TGTGCCAGCAGCCCCCGGACAGCTACTAACTATGGCTACACCTTC,CASSPRTATNYGYTF
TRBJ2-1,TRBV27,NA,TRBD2,TGTGCCAGCAGCCGGACTAGCGGGAGTTACAATGAGCAGTTCTTC,CASSRTSGSYNEQFF
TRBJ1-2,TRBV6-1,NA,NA,TGTGCCAGCAGCCTCGCAGAGGCTTCCTATGGCTACACCTTC,CASSLAEASYGYTF
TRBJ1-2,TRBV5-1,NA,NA,TGCGCCAGCAGCAAGCAGGGGCAGGGAGGTGATGGCTACACCTTC,CASSKQGQGGDGYTF
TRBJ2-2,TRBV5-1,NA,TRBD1,TGCGCCAGCAGCTTGGCCTCAGGGGGCACCGGGGAGCTGTTTTTT,CASSLASGGTGELFF
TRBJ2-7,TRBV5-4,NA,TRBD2,TGTGCCAGCAGCTCGGGACTAGCGGGAGTTCTAACCTACGAGCAGTACTTC,CASSSGLAGVLTYEQYF
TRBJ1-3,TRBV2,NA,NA,TGTGCCAGCAGTGGTCTTGTCAGGGGCCACACCATATATTTT,CASSGLVRGHTIYF
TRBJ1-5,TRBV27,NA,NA,TGTGCCAGCAGTTTTGTGGCCGGTGCGGCCAATCAGCCCCAGCATTTT,CASSFVAGAANQPQHF
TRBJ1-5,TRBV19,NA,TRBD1,TGTGCCAGTAGTCCGGGACAGAGCAAGTATAGCAATCAGCCCCAGCATTTT,CASSPGQSKYSNQPQHF
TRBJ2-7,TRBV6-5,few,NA,TGTGCCAGCAGTCCTTATGTGGGGCTCACCTACGAGCAGTACTTC,CASSPYVGLTYEQYF
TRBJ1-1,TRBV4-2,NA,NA,TGTGCCAGCAGCCCGGGCATCGAGAACACTGAAGCTTTCTTT,CASSPGIENTEAFF
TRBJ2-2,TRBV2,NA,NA,TGTGCCAGCAGTGGACGACAGAAAAACACCGGGGAGCTGTTTTTT,CASSGRQKNTGELFF
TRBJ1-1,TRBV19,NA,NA,TGTGCCAGTAGTGATATCACTGAAGCTTTCTTT,CASSDITEAFF
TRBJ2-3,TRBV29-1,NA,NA,TGCAGCGTTGAAGGGGGCACAGATACGCAGTATTTT,CSVEGGTDTQYF
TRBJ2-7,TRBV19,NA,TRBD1,TGTGCCAGTAGTACTCAAAGGACAGGGCCCTACGAGCAGTACTTC,CASSTQRTGPYEQYF
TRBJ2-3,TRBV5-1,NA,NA,TGCGCCAGTCGATACAGGCCTTCGGGGGCAGATACGCAGTATTTT,CASRYRPSGADTQYF
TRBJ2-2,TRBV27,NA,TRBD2,TGTGCCAGCAGTCCGACAGCGGGAGTACCCGGGGAGCTGTTTTTT,CASSPTAGVPGELFF
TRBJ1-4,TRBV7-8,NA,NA,TGTGCCAGCAGCTTAAGAAGGACTGATTATAATGAAAAACTGTTTTTT,CASSLRRTDYNEKLFF
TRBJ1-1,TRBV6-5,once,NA,TGTGCCAGCAGTTACTCGCGGGGGGATTTCACTGAAGCTTTCTTT,CASSYSRGDFTEAFF
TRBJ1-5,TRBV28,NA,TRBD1,TGTGCCAGCAGTTTATGGGACTATTGGACAGGGATCCATCAGCCCCAGCATTTT,CASSLWDYWTGIHQPQHF
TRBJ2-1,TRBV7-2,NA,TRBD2,TGTGCCAGCAGCTCTGGACTAGCGGGTGAGCAGTTCTTC,CASSSGLAGEQFF
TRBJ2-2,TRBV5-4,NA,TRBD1,TGTGCCAGCAGCTTGGAGAGACAGGGGGCGCAGGTCGGGGAGCTGTTTTTT,CASSLERQGAQVGELFF
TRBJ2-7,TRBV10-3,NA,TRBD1,TGTGCCATCAGGGCAGGGGGCATCGACGAGCAGTACTTC,CAIRAGGIDEQYF
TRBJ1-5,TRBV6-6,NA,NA,TGTGCCAGCAGCCCCCCGTTGGGCGTTAATCAGCCCCAGCATTTT,CASSPPLGVNQPQHF
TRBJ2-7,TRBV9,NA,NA,TGTGCCAGCAGCCCCCGGGACGGGGGCGAGCAGTACTTC,CASSPRDGGEQYF
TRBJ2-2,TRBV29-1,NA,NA,TGCAGCGTTAGGTCTGAACGGAGCACCGGGGAGCTGTTTTTT,CSVRSERSTGELFF
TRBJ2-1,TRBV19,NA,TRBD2,TGTGCCAGCACTCCAAATAGCGGGAGCCTCTCTTTGAACAATGAGCAGTTCTTC,CASTPNSGSLSLNNEQFF
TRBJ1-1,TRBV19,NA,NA,TGTGCCAGTACCGGGCGGGAGGGGGGCAACACTGAAGCTTTCTTT,CASTGREGGNTEAFF
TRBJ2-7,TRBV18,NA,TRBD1,TGTGCCAGCTCACCGGACAGGGGTTACTACGAGCAGTACTTC,CASSPDRGYYEQYF
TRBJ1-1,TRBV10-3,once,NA,TGTGCCATCAGTGAGTCGGGGACCGGTGAAGCTTTCTTT,CAISESGTGEAFF
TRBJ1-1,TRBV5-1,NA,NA,TGCGCCAGCAGCTTGGGCAGAGACACTGAAGCTTTCTTT,CASSLGRDTEAFF